A selection of T cell receptor beta chains follows, all from one sample in a study of T cell repertoires in cytomegalovirus infection. For these receptors, no antigen is known. TCRdb ran MiXCR on the reads and lists one entry per CDR3 protein. The table shows approximately 140,000 distinct CDR3 sequences, with 20% to 30% occurring only once. Sequencing was done on a sample of PBMCs, sequenced either directly or after in vitro stimulation (not recorded which). These receptors all stem from a human donor in good health (CMV status not recorded). Some clones in this sample may be carry-over from other donors' samples. The CDR3 runs from the conserved cysteine through the conserved F or W. D genes are given only for firm matches. Size tells how often a clone was seen (once, few, many) or the class of an expanded clone, and some rows leave it out.

D gene | J gene | clone size | V gene | CDR3 protein | CDR3 DNA
TRBD1 | TRBJ1-1 | - | TRBV7-9 | CASSHRDRGPNTEAFF | TGTGCCAGCAGCCACCGGGACAGGGGCCCGAACACTGAAGCTTTCTTT
- | TRBJ2-3 | once | TRBV15 | CATSRDQRGTDTQYF | TGTGCCACCAGCAGAGATCAGCGCGGCACAGATACGCAGTATTTT
TRBD2 | TRBJ2-5 | - | TRBV7-2 | CASSFWTSGIETQYF | TGTGCCAGCAGCTTCTGGACTAGCGGGATTGAGACCCAGTACTTC
TRBD1 | TRBJ2-7 | - | TRBV29-1 | CSVSIRTGDQEQYF | TGCAGCGTCTCCATTCGGACAGGGGACCAAGAGCAGTACTTC
- | TRBJ2-1 | few | TRBV19 | CASNGQPGEQFF | TGTGCCAGTAATGGTCAACCTGGGGAGCAGTTCTTC
TRBD2 | TRBJ2-5 | many | TRBV3-1 | CASSQGRWTSGYQETQYF | TGTGCCAGCAGCCAAGGACGTTGGACTAGCGGATACCAAGAGACCCAGTACTTC
TRBD1 | TRBJ2-3 | few | TRBV28 | CASSLRGTDTDTQYF | TGTGCCAGCAGTTTAAGGGGGACAGATACAGATACGCAGTATTTT
TRBD2 | TRBJ2-3 | few | TRBV6-2/TRBV6-3 | CASSPTGGGDTQYF | TGTGCCAGCAGCCCAACAGGCGGGGGAGATACGCAGTATTTT
- | TRBJ1-4 | few | TRBV29-1 | CSVAGNSNEKLFF | TGCAGCGTTGCGGGGAACAGTAATGAAAAACTGTTTTTT
- | TRBJ2-5 | few | TRBV10-3 | CAISGGENREETQYF | TGTGCCATCAGTGGGGGGGAGAACCGGGAAGAGACCCAGTACTTC
- | TRBJ2-6 | few | TRBV2 | CASKGGTGANVLTF | TGTGCCAGCAAAGGAGGGACAGGGGCCAACGTCCTGACTTTC
TRBD1 | TRBJ1-1 | few | TRBV27 | CASRTGVWSTEAFF | TGTGCCAGCCGGACAGGGGTATGGAGCACTGAAGCTTTCTTT
- | TRBJ2-1 | - | TRBV4-1 | CTSSHRNYNEQFF | TGCACCAGCAGCCACAGAAACTACAATGAGCAGTTCTTC
- | TRBJ1-1 | - | TRBV20-1 | CSASIQGGTEAFF | TGCAGTGCTAGTATCCAGGGAGGCACTGAAGCTTTCTTT
- | TRBJ2-2 | many | TRBV3-1 | CASVQGRTGELFF | TGTGCCAGCGTCCAGGGGAGGACCGGGGAGCTGTTTTTT
- | TRBJ1-2 | many | TRBV7-2 | CASSLVGPSKFNYGYTF | TGTGCCAGCAGCTTAGTAGGGCCCTCAAAATTTAACTATGGCTACACCTTC
TRBD2 | TRBJ2-7 | - | TRBV7-2 | CASSAGLAGAAEQYF | TGTGCCAGCAGCGCCGGACTAGCGGGAGCCGCCGAGCAGTACTTC
TRBD2 | TRBJ2-2 | - | TRBV11-3 | CASSRGWRLAANTGELFF | TGTGCCAGCAGCCGAGGGTGGCGACTAGCGGCGAACACCGGGGAGCTGTTTTTT
TRBD1 | TRBJ1-1 | medium-sized | TRBV5-1 | CASSEGTALNTEAFF | TGCGCCAGCAGCGAAGGGACAGCCCTTAACACTGAAGCTTTCTTT
TRBD2 | TRBJ2-7 | few | TRBV27 | CASGPSGRVNEQYF | TGTGCCAGCGGACCTAGCGGGAGGGTAAACGAGCAGTACTTC
- | TRBJ2-1 | - | TRBV28 | CASSLSDVHEQFF | TGTGCCAGCAGTTTATCGGACGTTCATGAGCAGTTCTTC
- | TRBJ2-1 | many | TRBV7-2 | CASSLVSSDFNEQFF | TGTGCCAGCAGCTTAGTTTCTAGCGACTTCAATGAGCAGTTCTTC
- | TRBJ1-4 | few | TRBV2 | CASSRSGNEKLFF | TGTGCCAGCAGTAGATCGGGGAATGAAAAACTGTTTTTT
- | TRBJ2-7 | many | TRBV12-3/TRBV12-4 | CASRQTMQASRKYF | TGTGCCAGCAGGCAAACCATGCAGGCCTCGAGAAAGTACTTC
- | TRBJ2-1 | few | TRBV13 | CASSSRDGAYNEQFF | TGTGCCAGCAGCTCGCGGGACGGAGCCTACAATGAGCAGTTCTTC
TRBD2 | TRBJ2-7 | few | TRBV7-2 | CASSLEVAGVNEQYF | TGTGCCAGCAGCTTAGAGGTAGCGGGAGTCAACGAGCAGTACTTC
- | TRBJ1-3 | - | TRBV11-3 | CASSRDRLLSGNTIYF | TGTGCCAGCAGCAGAGACAGACTACTCTCTGGAAACACCATATATTTT
TRBD1 | TRBJ2-5 | - | TRBV7-2 | CASSSRDRGRETQYF | TGTGCCAGCAGCTCCCGGGACAGGGGGCGGGAGACCCAGTACTTC
- | TRBJ2-1 | - | TRBV4-1 | CASSHRIAEGESYNEQFF | TGCGCCAGCAGCCACCGGATAGCGGAAGGGGAATCCTACAATGAGCAGTTCTTC
- | TRBJ2-5 | - | TRBV18 | CASSPGGLETQYF | TGTGCCAGCTCACCAGGGGGGCTGGAGACCCAGTACTTC
- | TRBJ2-2 | many | TRBV15 | CATSRAPGSGELFF | TGTGCCACCAGCAGAGCCCCGGGTTCCGGGGAGCTGTTTTTT
TRBD1 | TRBJ1-4 | - | TRBV7-2 | CASSLGPGTGNEKLFF | TGTGCCAGCAGCTTAGGCCCCGGGACAGGGAATGAAAAACTGTTTTTT
TRBD1 | TRBJ2-2 | - | TRBV10-3 | CAISELTGATGELFF | TGTGCCATCAGTGAGTTGACAGGGGCCACCGGGGAGCTGTTTTTT
TRBD1 | TRBJ2-7 | few | TRBV28 | CASSLGQGNSYEQYF | TGTGCCAGCAGCCTGGGACAGGGAAACTCCTACGAGCAGTACTTC
- | TRBJ1-1 | - | TRBV3-1 | CASSGTTNTEAFF | TGTGCCAGCAGTGGGACAACGAACACTGAAGCTTTCTTT
TRBD2 | TRBJ2-3 | few | TRBV7-2 | CASSLRSGRGYTDTQYF | TGTGCCAGCAGCTTAAGGAGCGGGAGGGGTTACACAGATACGCAGTATTTT
TRBD1 | TRBJ1-1 | - | TRBV7-8 | CASSFTGGGEAFF | TGTGCCAGCAGCTTTACAGGGGGCGGTGAAGCTTTCTTT
- | TRBJ1-1 | few | TRBV4-3 | CASSQGPLNTEAFF | TGCGCCAGCAGCCAAGGCCCTCTGAACACTGAAGCTTTCTTT
- | TRBJ2-7 | few | TRBV28 | CASSFRVGYEQYF | TGTGCCAGCAGTTTCCGGGTAGGGTACGAGCAGTACTTC
- | TRBJ1-1 | - | TRBV5-4 | CASSLRQGRDTEAFF | TGTGCCAGCAGCTTACGCCAGGGGCGGGACACTGAAGCTTTCTTT
- | TRBJ2-5 | - | TRBV18 | CASSRSRGGETQYF | TGTGCCAGCTCACGGTCCAGGGGAGGAGAGACCCAGTACTTC
TRBD1 | TRBJ1-5 | - | TRBV5-1 | CASSLGGQSDQHF | TGCGCCAGCAGCTTGGGGGGACAGTCAGACCAGCATTTT
- | TRBJ2-1 | many | TRBV12-3/TRBV12-4 | CASSLWGEDIGNEQFF | TGTGCCAGCAGCCTTTGGGGGGAGGACATCGGCAATGAGCAGTTCTTC
- | TRBJ2-7 | - | TRBV7-2 | CASSRGGTTREQYF | TGTGCCAGCAGTCGCGGAGGGACCACGCGGGAGCAGTACTTC
- | TRBJ1-1 | few | TRBV12-3/TRBV12-4 | CASTSFVTLNTEAFF | TGTGCCAGCACCTCCTTTGTGACACTGAACACTGAAGCTTTCTTT
- | TRBJ2-2 | - | TRBV12-5 | CASGLGVTGELFF | TGTGCTAGTGGTTTGGGGGTCACCGGGGAGCTGTTTTTT
- | TRBJ2-7 | many | TRBV7-2 | CASSLATGLQKYF | TGTGCCAGCAGCTTAGCCACAGGGTTACAGAAGTACTTC
- | TRBJ1-1 | - | TRBV7-9 | CASSLGVYGTEAFF | TGTGCCAGCAGCTTAGGGGTTTACGGCACTGAAGCTTTCTTT
- | TRBJ2-1 | many | TRBV7-2 | CASSLGEQFF | TGTGCCAGCAGCCTAGGTGAGCAGTTCTTC
TRBD2 | TRBJ2-1 | - | TRBV24-1 | CATSPRTSGTSEQFF | TGTGCCACCTCCCCGCGGACTAGCGGCACATCGGAGCAGTTCTTC
- | TRBJ2-1 | - | TRBV12-3/TRBV12-4 | CASSLIGSSYNEQFF | TGTGCCAGCAGTTTAATCGGAAGCTCCTACAATGAGCAGTTCTTC
TRBD1 | TRBJ2-3 | many | TRBV4-3 | CASSPWTGNTEDFTDTQYF | TGCGCCAGCAGCCCTTGGACAGGGAATACCGAGGATTTTACTGATACGCAGTATTTT
- | TRBJ2-7 | - | TRBV29-1 | CSVEGDGTQSSYEQYF | TGCAGCGTTGAAGGGGATGGGACTCAGAGCTCCTACGAGCAGTACTTC
TRBD2 | TRBJ2-1 | - | TRBV4-3 | CASSQVSGRARNEQFF | TGCGCCAGCAGCCAAGTAAGCGGGAGGGCCCGGAATGAGCAGTTCTTC